Described below is a single T cell receptor beta chain sequence and its context. Its antigen is unidentified. The Oncomine TCR Beta short-read assay was applied to DNA of cultured CD4+ T cells. TCRdb re-called the PCR reads through MiXCR, storing one row per CDR3 protein. The sample lists 10,000 or so distinct CDR3 sequences, more than 60% occurring once. The V segment lost 6 bases and the J segment 3 bases; nucleotides outside the gene matches: 13. This CDR3 contains 18 residues. The germline CDR1 and CDR2 sequences are SGHTA and FQGNSA. The sample's treatment: approximately 9-day PBMC culture with coronavirus spike peptide pools or control peptides (ViraFEST assay). After expanding antigen-specific T cells with peptide pools, ViraFEST sequenced their TCRs. This sample stems from a study of vaccination and CD4 T cells after COVID-19. Study-level information: The convalescents comprised six males and four females, two of them Hispanic. Cells received overlapping spike peptides from SARS-CoV-2, HCoV-NL63, HCoV-OC43 and HCoV-229E as stimulation.

Material for sequencing was CD4+ T cells from blood, cultured in vitro. The chain carries TRBV7-2 and TRBJ2-2; 10 bases are shared with TRBD1. The receptor was isolated from a human donor who had recovered from COVID-19. This CDR3 is CASRIPRDRGRDTGELFF. CDR3 coding DNA: TGTGCCAGCAGGATACCGCGGGACAGGGGACGCGACACCGGGGAGCTGTTTTTT.